This T cell receptor (beta chain) appears in the sequencing data of a study of T cell responses to AZD1222 COVID-19 vaccine. Study-wide findings and caveats: All repertoire sampling was performed exclusively after the peak T cell response.

TCRdb's copy holds only in-frame clones and misses some; the assay was immunoSEQ multiplex PCR. The sample lists some 99,000 clones, 87% occurring once. In the case of this clone: Its specificity is unknown.

From germline, CDR1 is LGHNT and CDR2 FRNRAP. V lost 6 bases and J lost 0, with 11 bases in between. The CDR3 length is 14 residues. The sample in question was peripheral blood, obtained on day 0 of AZD1222 vaccination. The clonotype originates from an adult in good health. The chain employs TRBV12-5 and TRBJ2-5; TRBD1 or TRBD2 may be the D gene (5 bases each). CDR3 in amino acids: CASGLGTDQETQYF. The CDR3 DNA reads as TGTGCTAGTGGACTCGGGACGGACCAAGAGACCCAGTACTTC.